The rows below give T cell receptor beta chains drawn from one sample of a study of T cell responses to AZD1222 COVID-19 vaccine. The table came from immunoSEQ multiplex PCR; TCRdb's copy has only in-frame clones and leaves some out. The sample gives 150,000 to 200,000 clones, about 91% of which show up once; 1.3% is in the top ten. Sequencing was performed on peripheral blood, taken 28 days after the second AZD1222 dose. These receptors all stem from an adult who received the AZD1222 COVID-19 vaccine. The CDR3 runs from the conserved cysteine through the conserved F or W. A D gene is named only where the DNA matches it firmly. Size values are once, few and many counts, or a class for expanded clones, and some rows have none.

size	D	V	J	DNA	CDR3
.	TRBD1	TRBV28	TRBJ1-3	TGTGCCAGCAGTTTACCGACAGGGGCTGGAAACACCATATATTTT	CASSLPTGAGNTIYF
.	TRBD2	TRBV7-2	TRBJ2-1	TGTGCCAGCAGCTTAATAGCGGGGGGGCATAATGAGCAGTTCTTC	CASSLIAGGHNEQFF
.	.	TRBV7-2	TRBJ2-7	TGTGCGAGCAGTCCGGGGGTGCACGAGCAGTACTTC	CASSPGVHEQYF
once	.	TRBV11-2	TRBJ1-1	TGTGCCAGCAGCCCGGGACGGAGGAACACTGAAGCTTTCTTT	CASSPGRRNTEAFF
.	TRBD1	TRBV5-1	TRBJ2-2	TGCGCCAGCAGCCCGGGGACAGGGGCCGGGGAGCTGTTTTTT	CASSPGTGAGELFF
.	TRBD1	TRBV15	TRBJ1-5	TGTGCCACCAGCGGACAGGGGAAGGATCAGCCCCAGCATTTT	CATSGQGKDQPQHF
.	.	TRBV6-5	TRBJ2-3	TGTGCCGGTTCTCGGGACCCCACAGATACGCAGTATTTT	CAGSRDPTDTQYF
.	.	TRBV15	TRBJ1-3	TGTGCCACCAGCGAAAACCCCGTTGGAAACACCATATATTTT	CATSENPVGNTIYF
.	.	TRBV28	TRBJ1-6	TGTGCCAGCAGTTTATGGCGTGGGGTTCCGTCCTATAATTCACCCCTCCACTTT	CASSLWRGVPSYNSPLHF
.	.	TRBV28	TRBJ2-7	TGTGCCAGCACGGGCGGTTACGAGCAGTACTTC	CASTGGYEQYF
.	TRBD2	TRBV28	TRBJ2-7	TGTGCCAGCAGCACCGGGACTAGCGGGAGGACCTCCTACGAGCAGTACTTC	CASSTGTSGRTSYEQYF
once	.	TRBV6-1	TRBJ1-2	TGTGCCAGCAGTGAAGCGCTTCGGGGCGGAGCTAACTATGGCTACACCTTC	CASSEALRGGANYGYTF
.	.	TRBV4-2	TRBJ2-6	TGTGCCAGCAGCCAAGATGGGGACTTCTCTGGGGCCAACGTCCTGACTTTC	CASSQDGDFSGANVLTF
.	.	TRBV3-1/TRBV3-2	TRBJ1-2	TGTGCCAGCAGCCAAGGGCAGGGGCGTAACTATGGCTACACCTTC	CASSQGQGRNYGYTF
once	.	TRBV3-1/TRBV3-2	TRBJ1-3	TGTGCCAGCAGCCAAGATTTTTCGGGGACCCGAAACACCATATATTTT	CASSQDFSGTRNTIYF
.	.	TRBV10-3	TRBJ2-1	TGTGCCACCAAAGGGGGGGGAAACAATGAGCAGTTCTTC	CATKGGGNNEQFF
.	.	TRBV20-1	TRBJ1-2	TGCAGTGCTAGAGATCCCCTCTACACCTTC	CSARDPLYTF
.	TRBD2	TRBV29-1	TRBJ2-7	TGCAGCGTTCCGGGACTAGCGGACTACGAGCAGTACTTC	CSVPGLADYEQYF
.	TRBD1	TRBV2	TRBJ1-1	TGTGCCAGCAAGAACAGGGGGAACACTGAAGCTTTCTTT	CASKNRGNTEAFF
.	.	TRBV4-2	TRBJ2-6	TGTGCCAGCAGCCAAGAAATAGTGTCTGGGGCCAACGTCCTGACTTTC	CASSQEIVSGANVLTF
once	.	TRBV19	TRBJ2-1	TGTGCCAGTAGTTCCCGGGGCCCCTCCTACAATGAGCAGTTCTTC	CASSSRGPSYNEQFF
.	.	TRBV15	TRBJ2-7	TGTGCCACCAGCCAGCGGGACAGTGCCTACGAGCAGTACTTC	CATSQRDSAYEQYF
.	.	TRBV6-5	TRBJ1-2	TGTGCCAGCAGTCCCCTGCGGGGGCTTATGGGCTACACCTTC	CASSPLRGLMGYTF
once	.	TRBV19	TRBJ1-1	TGTGCCAGTAGTATAGGGACGGGCCTAAGTACTGAAGCTTTCTTT	CASSIGTGLSTEAFF
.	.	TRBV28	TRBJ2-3	TGTGCCAGCAGCCTGGCACAGGGCGGGGCATGGGCAGATACGCAGTATTTT	CASSLAQGGAWADTQYF
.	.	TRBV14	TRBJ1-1	TGTGCCAGCAGCAACAGCATGAACACTGAAGCTTTCTTT	CASSNSMNTEAFF
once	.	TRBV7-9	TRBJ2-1	TGTGCCAGCAGCTTAGTAGCTCCCCCTAATGAGCAGTTCTTC	CASSLVAPPNEQFF
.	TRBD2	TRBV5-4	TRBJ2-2	TGTGCCAGCAGCGGGGCGGGGGGCCTGAACACCGGGGAGCTGTTTTTT	CASSGAGGLNTGELFF
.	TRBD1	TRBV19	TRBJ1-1	TGTGCCAGTAGTATAGAACAGGGGGGCATGAACACTGAAGCTTTCTTT	CASSIEQGGMNTEAFF
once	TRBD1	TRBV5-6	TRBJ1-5	TGTGCCAGCAGCTCCGGGACAGGGGAGGACAATCAGCCCCAGCATTTT	CASSSGTGEDNQPQHF
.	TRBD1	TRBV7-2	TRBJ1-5	TGTGCCAGCAGCTTAGTCCCGGGGACAGGGGTTTATAGCAATCAGCCCCAGCATTTT	CASSLVPGTGVYSNQPQHF
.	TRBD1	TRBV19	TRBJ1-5	TGTGCCAGTACCCAGGGGGGGACGGGGCCCCAGCATTTT	CASTQGGTGPQHF
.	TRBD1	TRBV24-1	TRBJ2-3	TGTGCCACCAGCCTAGCTTGGGGGACAGGAGCAGATACGCAGTATTTT	CATSLAWGTGADTQYF
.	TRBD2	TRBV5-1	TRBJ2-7	TGCGCCAGCAGTTTGGCCGGGCGGGAGGGCCGCTACGAGCAGTACTTC	CASSLAGREGRYEQYF
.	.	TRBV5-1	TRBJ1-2	TGCGCCAGCAGCTTGGAGGCTGGGGCTTTGAGCTATGGCTACACCTTC	CASSLEAGALSYGYTF
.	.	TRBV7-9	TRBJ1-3	TGTGCCAGCAGCAGCAGTGATTCTGGAAACACCATATATTTT	CASSSSDSGNTIYF
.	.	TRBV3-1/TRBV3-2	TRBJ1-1	TGTGCCAGCAGCCAAGATGCCGGAATGAACACTGAAGCTTTCTTT	CASSQDAGMNTEAFF
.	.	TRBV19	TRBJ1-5	TGTGCCAGTAGTATAAGGGCAGGGGTAATTAACAATCAGCCCCAGCATTTT	CASSIRAGVINNQPQHF
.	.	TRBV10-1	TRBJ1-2	TGCGCCAGCAGTGAGTCTAAGGCAGGGGTTAGGCTCCCAAAAAACTATGGCTACACCTTC	CASSESKAGVRLPKNYGYTF
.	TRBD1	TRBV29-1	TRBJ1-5	TGCAGCGTTGCAGGGGGCGGCCAGCCCCAGCATTTT	CSVAGGGQPQHF
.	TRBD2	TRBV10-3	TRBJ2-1	TGTGCCATCAATGGGGGACTAGCCAATGAGCAGTTCTTC	CAINGGLANEQFF
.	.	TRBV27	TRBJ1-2	TGTGCCAGCAGTTCGCGGTTTTCGGGGGCGAACTATGGCTACACCTTC	CASSSRFSGANYGYTF
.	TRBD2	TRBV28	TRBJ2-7	TGTGCCAGCAGTTACGGACTAGCGGACTACGAGCAGTACTTC	CASSYGLADYEQYF
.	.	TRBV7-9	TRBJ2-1	TGTGCCAGCAGCTCCCGGGAGGGGACAGTCCACAATGAGCAGTTCTTC	CASSSREGTVHNEQFF
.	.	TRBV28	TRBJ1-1	TGTGCCAGCAGCCTCCGCACTGAAGCTTTCTTT	CASSLRTEAFF
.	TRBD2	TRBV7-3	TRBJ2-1	TGTGCCAGCAGCAGGACTAGCGGGAGCTCCTACAATGAGCAGTTCTTC	CASSRTSGSSYNEQFF
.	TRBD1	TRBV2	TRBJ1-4	TGTGCCAGCAGCGCAACAGGGGGCGCAAATGAAAAACTGTTTTTT	CASSATGGANEKLFF
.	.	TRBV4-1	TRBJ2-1	TGCGCCAGCAGCCAAGATTGGGGGTTAGCGGCCAATGAGCAGTTCTTC	CASSQDWGLAANEQFF
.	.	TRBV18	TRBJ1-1	TGTGCCAGCTCACAAAGGAGGGACACTGAAGCTTTCTTT	CASSQRRDTEAFF
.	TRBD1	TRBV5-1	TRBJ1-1	TGCGCCAGCAGCTTACAGGGGGGGAACACTGAAGCTTTCTTT	CASSLQGGNTEAFF
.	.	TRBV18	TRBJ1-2	TGTGCCAGCTCACCACCTGCGCTTACGCGGGACTATGGCTACACCTTC	CASSPPALTRDYGYTF
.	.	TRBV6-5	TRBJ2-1	TGTGCCATCCGAACAGCCTCTAGCGCCTACAATGAGCAGTTCTTC	CAIRTASSAYNEQFF
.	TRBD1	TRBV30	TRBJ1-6	TGTGCCTGGAGCCGGGACAGGTATTCACCCCTCCACTTT	CAWSRDRYSPLHF
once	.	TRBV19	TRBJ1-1	TGTGCCAGTAGTAAGGAGGGGTTCACTGAAGCTTTCTTT	CASSKEGFTEAFF
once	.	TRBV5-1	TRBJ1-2	TGCGCCAGCAGTTCAACGCCCAGGGCGAGCTATGGCTACACCTTC	CASSSTPRASYGYTF